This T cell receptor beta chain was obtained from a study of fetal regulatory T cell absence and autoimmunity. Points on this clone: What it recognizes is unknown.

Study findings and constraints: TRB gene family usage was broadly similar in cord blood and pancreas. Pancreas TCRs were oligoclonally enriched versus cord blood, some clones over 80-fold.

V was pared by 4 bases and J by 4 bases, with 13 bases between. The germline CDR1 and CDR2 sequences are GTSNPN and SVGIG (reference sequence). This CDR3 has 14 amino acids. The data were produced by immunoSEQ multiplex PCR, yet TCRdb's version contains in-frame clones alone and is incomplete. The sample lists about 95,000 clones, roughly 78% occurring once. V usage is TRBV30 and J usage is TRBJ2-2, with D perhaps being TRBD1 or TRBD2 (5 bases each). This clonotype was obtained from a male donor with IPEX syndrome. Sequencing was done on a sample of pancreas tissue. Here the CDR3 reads CAWTTGTSTGELFF. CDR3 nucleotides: TGTGCCTGGACCACCGGGACCAGCACCGGGGAGCTGTTTTTT.